These 32 T cell receptor gamma chains were all obtained from the same sample, sequenced in a study of γδ T cells in repeated Plasmodium falciparum infection. Vgamma9/Vdelta2+ and Vdelta2-negative gammadelta T cells were flow-sorted from PBMC for bulk sequencing. TCRdb reprocessed the multiplex PCR reads using CATT. The data show more than 4,000 gamma-chain clones, 3% to 4% seen once. The sample taken for sequencing was gamma-delta T cells from blood. Receptors originate from a pool of human donors (malaria-infected and uninfected, not separated).

As regards this clone: With a far larger clone one base away, a read error is the likely cause. Other DNA sequences in this sample translate to the same CDR3. The chain couples TRGV3 to TRGJP2. TCRdb is silent on the J gene; assignment here came from matching the DNA to germline. Germline loops: CDR1 VTNTFY, CDR2 YDVSTARD (reference sequence). The CDR3 has 18 amino acids. The CDR3 coding sequence is TGTGCCACCTGGGACGCCCTCCCCCCTCATAGCAGTGATTGGATCAAGACGTTT. Its protein is CATWDALPPHSSDWIKTF.

Judged by abundance, this clone is medium-sized. A far larger clone is one nucleotide away, so this likely arose from a read error. The CDR3 bases are TGTGCCTTGTGGGGGGTGTTTTACTATAAGAAACTCTTT. Its translation: CALWGVFYYKKLF. The gene calls are TRGV9 and TRGJ1 or TRGJ2. In germline, CDR1 is GITISATS, CDR2 ISYDGTV (reference sequence). This CDR3 region has 13 residues.

V gene TRGV9 was called; the J gene was not. CDR1 GITISATS and CDR2 ISYDGTV come from the germline V gene (reference sequence). There are 17 residues in the CDR3. The CDR3 region has the DNA TGTGCCTGTGACACCGAAAGGGGGGGGGCCCTGACAGCACAACTCTTCTTT. Its translation: CACDTERGGALTAQLFF.

This clone has just a few counts. The protein in TCRdb stems from a much larger clone and differs at residue 8 from this DNA's translation, likely a read error; here the protein is translated from the DNA. This chain links TRGV5 with TRGJ1 or TRGJ2. The CDR3 consists of 13 residues. CDR1 VINAFY and CDR2 YDVSNSKD come from the germline V gene. The V and J ends lost 0 bases and 6 bases, in that order; junction bases with no gene match: 5. The CDR3 DNA is TGTGCCACCTGGGACAGGTCTAGTTATAAGAAACTCTTT. This encodes CATWDRSSYKKLF.

In the case of this clone: This likely traces to a read error, being one base from a far larger clone. This CDR3 is also generated by other DNA sequences in the sample. The chain employs TRGV3 and TRGJ1 or TRGJ2. No J gene is reported in TCRdb; it was inferred here by comparing the DNA with germline. Germline V gene lookup returns CDR1 VTNTFY and CDR2 YDVSTARD (reference sequence). The CDR3 contains 22 residues. CDR3 DNA sequence: TGTGCAACCTGGGACAGGCGTTTAGTAAGGACGCCCACCATATCGAATTATTATAAGAAACTCTTT. Protein: CATWDRRLVRTPTISNYYKKLF.

This clone was detected ten times or more. V is TRGV9 and J is TRGJP. The J gene, not given by TCRdb, was assigned here from a germline match of the nucleotide sequence. The germline CDR1 and CDR2 sequences are GITISATS and ISYDGTV (reference sequence). CDR3 length: 16 amino acids. J lost 9 bases, V lost 3 bases, and 8 bases had no gene match. CDR3 sequence: CALWETLGLGKKIKVF. For the CDR3, the DNA is TGTGCCTTGTGGGAGACCCTAGGGTTGGGCAAAAAAATCAAGGTATTT.

This clone rates as medium-sized. The J gene is TRGJ1 or TRGJ2, the V gene TRGV5. Germline V gene sequence: CDR1 VINAFY, CDR2 YDVSNSKD. The CDR3 length is 16 residues. Trimming took 0 bases from V and 0 from J; bases not matched to a gene: 8. This CDR3 reads CATWDRPFENYYKKLF. The CDR3 DNA is TGTGCCACCTGGGACAGGCCGTTCGAGAATTATTATAAGAAACTCTTT.

The table lists this clone with a few counts. It is unclear where the CDR3 begins or ends on the DNA, so no DNA is shown, and the CDR3 is as TCRdb lists it. There is no J gene call, but TRGV2 is given as the V gene. Germline V gives CDR1 EGSNGY, CDR2 YDSYNSKV. 30 amino acids form the CDR3, both terminal residues included. The CDR3 is CATWDGPGRNSLAVEQHLLSQVSIGRIQHF.

This clone was observed a handful of times. TCRdb's listed protein matches a much larger clone and diverges from this DNA's translation at residue 9, likely through a read error; the protein shown comes from the DNA. V gene TRGV3 combines with J gene TRGJP1. The J gene was missing in TCRdb and was found by matching the end of the DNA to germline. The V segment lost 0 bases and the J segment 6 bases; nucleotides outside the gene matches: 7. The germline V gene has CDR1 VTNTFY and CDR2 YDVSTARD (reference sequence). The CDR3 is 15 residues long. CDR3 nucleotide sequence: TGTGCCACCTGGGACAGGCTCCACTCTGGTTGGTTCAAGATATTT. As protein: CATWDRLHSGWFKIF.

In its sample, this clone was seen a few times. The translation of this DNA and the TCRdb protein of a much larger clone differ at residue 8, probably owing to a read error; the protein shown here is translated from the DNA. The chain combines TRGV2 with TRGJ1 or TRGJ2. TCRdb records no J gene; here it was assigned by comparing the DNA to germline. Per germline, CDR1 EGSNGY and CDR2 YDSYNSKV. This CDR3 has 14 amino acids. V gave up 1 base and J gave up 3 bases; unmatched junction bases: 6. CDR3 DNA: TGTGCCACCTGGGACGGTTCGAGTTATTATAAGAAACTCTTT. Protein product: CATWDGSSYYKKLF.

With respect to this clone: The mismatch at residue 3 between this DNA's translation and the TCRdb protein of a much larger clone likely reflects a read error; the protein shown is translated from the DNA. V is TRGV9 and J is TRGJP. There are 15 residues in the CDR3. Per the germline V gene, CDR1 is GITISATS and CDR2 is ISYDGTV (reference sequence). CDR3 DNA sequence: TGTGCCTCGTGGGAGGAAGAGTTGGGCAAAAAAATCAAGGTATTT. This gives the protein CASWEEELGKKIKVF.

A word on this clone: A read error likely explains why the TCRdb protein, taken from a much larger clone, differs from this DNA's translation at residue 12; the protein shown is translated from the DNA. V and J are TRGV9 and TRGJP. TCRdb lists no J gene, so it was determined here by aligning the DNA to germline. Germline lookup yields CDR1 GITISATS and CDR2 ISYDGTV (reference sequence). The V segment lost 5 bases and the J segment 4 bases; nucleotides outside the gene matches: 23. This CDR3 is built from 22 residues. CDR3 nucleotide sequence: TGTGCCTTGTGGGGGAGTAAAGGGTCCCGCTGGCCTCAAGAGTTGGGCAAAAAAATCAAGGTATTT. This codes for CALWGSKGSRWPQELGKKIKVF.

Of note for this clone: The mismatch at residue 11 between this DNA's translation and the TCRdb protein of a much larger clone likely reflects a read error; the protein shown is translated from the DNA. This chain connects TRGV9 to TRGJP. TCRdb offers no J gene call, so here the DNA was matched to germline to obtain one. Germline V CDR1 and CDR2: GITISATS, ISYDGTV (reference sequence). The CDR3 contains 15 residues. The CDR3 region is CALWEQELGKRIKVF. The DNA of the CDR3 is TGTGCCTTGTGGGAACAAGAGTTGGGCAAAAGAATCAAGGTATTT.

A remark on this clone: A far larger clone is only one base removed, so a read error is likely. This same CDR3 is encoded by further DNA sequences in the sample. V is TRGV8 and J is TRGJ1 or TRGJ2. The J gene, absent from TCRdb, was called here by matching the DNA to germline. This CDR3 has 14 amino acids. Germline V gives CDR1 VENAVY, CDR2 YDSYNSRV. V gave up 5 bases and J gave up 1 base; unmatched junction bases: 8. CDR3 region: CATWGKGNYYKKLF. For the CDR3, the DNA is TGTGCCACCTGGGGAAAAGGAAATTATTATAAGAAACTCTTT.

This clone was observed a few times. A read error is the likely source, as a far larger clone sits one nucleotide away. Because the CDR3's place on the DNA is in doubt, the DNA is left out and the CDR3 is given as listed by TCRdb. No J gene was named, though the V gene is TRGV8. The CDR3 sequence runs 32 residues, both termini included. CDR1 and CDR2 from the germline V gene are VENAVY and YDSYNSRV. This CDR3 reads CATWDGDFIIRNSLAVEQHLLSQVSIGRIQHF.

On this clone itself: The translation of this DNA and the TCRdb protein of a much larger clone differ at residue 4, probably owing to a read error; the protein shown here is translated from the DNA. This sequence joins TRGV9 and TRGJ1 or TRGJ2. Because TCRdb records no J gene, it was assigned here through a match of the DNA to germline. Germline V CDR1 and CDR2: GITISATS, ISYDGTV (reference sequence). The CDR3 totals 17 residues. The CDR3 reads CALREVTCPGNYYKKLF. The CDR3, as DNA: TGTGCCTTGAGGGAGGTGACATGTCCGGGGAATTATTATAAGAAACTCTTT.

This clone ranks as medium-sized. The CDR3 DNA reads TGTGCCACCTGGGATGGGCAGGATTATAAGAAACTCTTT. Translating gives CATWDGQDYKKLF. The chain has TRGV4 and TRGJ1 or TRGJ2. V shed 0 bases and J 5 bases; nucleotides not matched to a gene: 4. The CDR3 contains 13 residues. Germline assignment: CDR1 EGSTGY and CDR2 YDSYTSSV.

Details on this clone: TCRdb's listed protein matches a much larger clone and diverges from this DNA's translation at residue 3, likely through a read error; the protein shown comes from the DNA. The chain uses TRGV5 and TRGJ1 or TRGJ2. Since TCRdb gives no J gene, matching the DNA to germline was used here to assign it. This CDR3 has 11 residues. The germline CDR1 and CDR2 sequences are VINAFY and YDVSNSKD. CDR3 bases: TGTGCCGCCTGGGACAAGTATAAGAAACTCTTT. Amino acid sequence: CAAWDKYKKLF.

The table lists this clone with a few counts. The J gene is TRGJ1 or TRGJ2, the V gene TRGV9. TCRdb records no J gene; here it was assigned by comparing the DNA to germline. Germline trimming cut 0 bases from V and 10 bases from J; bases unmatched to any gene: 12. Germline assignment: CDR1 GITISATS and CDR2 ISYDGTV (reference sequence). The CDR3 length is 14 residues. The CDR3 DNA sequence: TGTGCCTTGTGGGAGGTGTCCTTTCGTCCCAAGAAACTCTTT. Translated: CALWEVSFRPKKLF.

In its sample, this clone was seen a few times. TCRdb has a much larger clone's protein, which differs at residue 5 from the translation of this DNA, likely because of a read error; what is shown is the protein translated from the DNA. This chain's CDR3 is CALWVVRWWVF. CDR3 bases: TGTGCCTTGTGGGTGGTGCGCTGGTGGGTCTTT. The V gene is TRGV9; the J gene was not called. The germline V gene encodes CDR1 GITISATS and CDR2 ISYDGTV (reference sequence). This CDR3 has 11 residues.

About this clone: TCRdb has a much larger clone's protein, which differs at residue 5 from the translation of this DNA, likely because of a read error; what is shown is the protein translated from the DNA. CDR3 DNA sequence: TGTGCCTTGTGGGGGGGTACTTACGAGTTGGGCAAAAAAATCAAGGTATTT. Its protein is CALWGGTYELGKKIKVF. The gene calls are TRGV9 and TRGJP. Here the J gene came from matching the DNA to germline, since TCRdb omits it. The V and J ends lost 5 bases and 7 bases, in that order; junction bases with no gene match: 11. This CDR3 is 17 amino acids long. Germline V gene lookup returns CDR1 GITISATS and CDR2 ISYDGTV (reference sequence).

This clone turned up a few times. The protein TCRdb gives is from a much larger clone and does not agree with this DNA's translation at residue 5, likely a read error; the protein shown here comes from the DNA. The V call is TRGV9, the J call TRGJ1 or TRGJ2. Since TCRdb gives no J gene, matching the DNA to germline was used here to assign it. Germline V gene data show CDR1 as GITISATS and CDR2 as ISYDGTV (reference sequence). Unmatched junction bases numbered 10, after V lost 5 bases and J lost 3 bases. This CDR3 has 14 amino acids. CDR3 loop: CALWGVGTYYKKLF. CDR3 in DNA: TGTGCCTTGTGGGGGGTTGGGACTTATTATAAGAAACTCTTT.

This clone showed up many times. This likely came from a read error, as a far larger clone is one base away. Other DNA sequences from this sample encode an identical CDR3 as well. This sequence joins TRGV2 and TRGJ1 or TRGJ2. The CDR3 totals 12 residues. Germline V lookup: CDR1 EGSNGY, CDR2 YDSYNSKV. The DNA for the CDR3 is TGTGCCACCTGGTTAGATTATTACAAGAAACTCTTT. It codes for CATWLDYYKKLF.

Concerning this clone itself: TCRdb's entry gives the protein of a much larger clone, which mismatches this DNA's translation at residue 6, likely from a read error; the protein reported here is translated from the DNA. The chain couples TRGV9 to TRGJ1 or TRGJ2. As TCRdb names no J gene, one was assigned here on the basis of a DNA match to germline. V shed 2 bases, J shed 12 bases, and the junction held 13 bases outside the gene matches. Germline V lookup: CDR1 GITISATS, CDR2 ISYDGTV (reference sequence). The CDR3 is 13 amino acids. CDR3 sequence: CALWEAEFGRKLF. The CDR3 region has the DNA TGTGCCTTGTGGGAGGCGGAATTCGGGAGGAAACTCTTT.

The sample holds a few counts of this clone. The chain is built from TRGV9 and TRGJ1 or TRGJ2. Germline matching of the DNA provided the J gene here, since TCRdb leaves it blank. The CDR3 is made up of 13 amino acids. V trimming: 9 bases; J trimming: 2 bases; junction bases outside the gene matches: 10. Germline CDR1 GITISATS, CDR2 ISYDGTV (reference sequence). CDR3 amino acids: CALTQIDYYKKLF. CDR3 coding DNA: TGTGCCTTGACCCAGATCGATTATTATAAGAAACTCTTT.

This clone came up many times. A clone one base away is much larger, so this may be a read error. This sequence joins TRGV9 and TRGJP. CDR1 GITISATS and CDR2 ISYDGTV come from the germline V gene (reference sequence). This CDR3 contains 22 residues. For the CDR3, the DNA is TGTGCCTTGTGGGGGAGTAAAGGGTCCCGCTGGTCTCAAGAGTTGGGCAAAAAAATCAGGGTATTT. It codes for CALWGSKGSRWSQELGKKIRVF.

Turning to this clone: TCRdb assigns this DNA the protein of a much larger clone, which departs from its translation at residue 4; this likely reflects a read error, and the protein shown comes from translating the DNA. The chain combines TRGV8 with TRGJ1 or TRGJ2. Germline values: CDR1 VENAVY, CDR2 YDSYNSRV. This CDR3 contains 12 residues. The ends lost 9 bases at V and 4 bases at J; junction bases unmatched: 9. DNA of the CDR3: TGTGCCACCCGGGCTCCGTATTATAAGAAACTCTTT. Its protein product is CATRAPYYKKLF.

This clone was seen ten or more times. The rearrangement links TRGV9 to TRGJP. TCRdb carries no J gene annotation; the J gene was assigned here by matching the DNA with germline. Trimming took 3 bases from V and 8 from J; bases not matched to a gene: 7. The germline CDR1 and CDR2 sequences are GITISATS and ISYDGTV (reference sequence). The CDR3 covers 16 residues. The CDR3 DNA sequence: TGTGCCTTGTGGGAGTTGAATAAGTTGGGCAAAAAAATCAAGGTATTT. This gives the protein CALWELNKLGKKIKVF.

This clone has just a few counts. TCRdb's protein for this DNA is that of a much larger clone and differs from the translation at residues 3 and 12, likely a read error; the protein shown is the DNA translation. This chain joins TRGV9 and TRGJP. From germline, CDR1 is GITISATS and CDR2 ISYDGTV (reference sequence). This CDR3 is 15 amino acids long. The CDR3, as DNA: TGTGCCTTCTGGGAGGAAGAGTTGGGCAAAAAACTCAAGGTATTT. Translating it yields CAFWEEELGKKLKVF.

About this clone: This likely traces to a read error, being one base from a far larger clone. At the DNA level, this CDR3 is encoded by other sequences in the same sample as well. V usage is TRGV9 and J usage is TRGJP. The junction had 9 bases not matched to a gene; V was cut back by 2 bases and J by 11 bases. The CDR3 contains 16 residues. CDR1 is GITISATS and CDR2 is ISYDGTV in the germline V gene (reference sequence). The CDR3 spells CALWEAAELGKKIKVF. DNA of the CDR3: TGTGCCTTGTGGGAGGCCGCCGAGCTGGGCAAAAAAATCAAGGTATTT.

Turning to this clone: The protein recorded in TCRdb matches a much larger clone and deviates from this DNA's translation at residue 2, suggesting a read error; the protein here is obtained by translating the DNA. The rearrangement uses TRGV9 and TRGJP. TCRdb does not report a J gene; here it was assigned by matching the DNA to germline references. The CDR3 sequence is 17 residues long. The germline V gene has CDR1 GITISATS and CDR2 ISYDGTV (reference sequence). CDR3: CTLWEGEQELGKKIKVF. CDR3 sequence (DNA): TGTACCTTGTGGGAGGGAGAACAAGAGTTGGGCAAAAAAATCAAGGTATTT.

A remark on this clone: This likely reflects a read error, since a far larger clone is one base away. Other DNA sequences in this specimen translate into the identical CDR3. V gene TRGV9 was called; the J gene was not. Looked up from germline, CDR1 is GITISATS and CDR2 is ISYDGTV (reference sequence). This CDR3 spans 16 amino acids. The CDR3 loop reads CALWEYKVLGKKIKVF. CDR3 DNA: TGTGCCTTGTGGGAGTATAAAGTGTTGGGCAAAAAAATTAAGGTATTT.